This is a list of T cell receptor beta chains from one sample in a study of T cell responses to AZD1222 COVID-19 vaccine. Profiled with immunoSEQ multiplex PCR; TCRdb holds only in-frame clones, not every one. This sample has 96,000 or so clones, with roughly 88% found just once. Sample: peripheral blood, taken on day 0 of AZD1222 vaccination. These TCRs come from an adult in good health. Both conserved end residues are part of each CDR3. A D gene is named only where the DNA matches it firmly. Clone size appears in some rows only: once, few, many, or a class for an expanded clone.

abundance: -
d_gene: -
j_gene: TRBJ2-7
v_gene: TRBV28
CDR3nt: TGTGCCAGCAGTGAGGACGGGCCTCACTCCTACGAGCAGTACTTC
CDR3aa: CASSEDGPHSYEQYF

abundance: -
d_gene: TRBD2
j_gene: TRBJ2-1
v_gene: TRBV19
CDR3nt: TGTGCCAGTAGTTCTAGCGGGAATGGGTACAATGAGCAGTTCTTC
CDR3aa: CASSSSGNGYNEQFF

abundance: -
d_gene: TRBD1
j_gene: TRBJ2-2
v_gene: TRBV19
CDR3nt: TGTGCCAGTACCCCGGGACAGGGCACCGGGGAGCTGTTTTTT
CDR3aa: CASTPGQGTGELFF

abundance: -
d_gene: -
j_gene: TRBJ1-3
v_gene: TRBV18
CDR3nt: TGTGCCAGCTCACCACGCGGAGGGGGAGGAAACACCATATATTTT
CDR3aa: CASSPRGGGGNTIYF

abundance: -
d_gene: TRBD2
j_gene: TRBJ2-5
v_gene: TRBV6-5
CDR3nt: TGTGCCAGCAGCGCCGGGACTAGCGGACAAGAGACCCAGTACTTC
CDR3aa: CASSAGTSGQETQYF

abundance: -
d_gene: -
j_gene: TRBJ1-2
v_gene: TRBV18
CDR3nt: TGTGCCAGCTCACCCCAGAGAGGGAACCACGATGGCTACACCTTC
CDR3aa: CASSPQRGNHDGYTF

abundance: -
d_gene: TRBD1
j_gene: TRBJ2-7
v_gene: TRBV7-2
CDR3nt: TGTGCCAGCAGCGCCAGGGGGTCCTACGAGCAGTACTTC
CDR3aa: CASSARGSYEQYF

abundance: once
d_gene: TRBD1
j_gene: TRBJ2-7
v_gene: TRBV6-5
CDR3nt: TGTGCCAGCAGTTACTTTGCGACAGGGGGGAAGAACGAGCAGTACTTC
CDR3aa: CASSYFATGGKNEQYF

abundance: -
d_gene: -
j_gene: TRBJ2-5
v_gene: TRBV20-1
CDR3nt: TGCAGGGCAAAGGGTGGAGAGACCCAGTACTTC
CDR3aa: CRAKGGETQYF

abundance: -
d_gene: TRBD1
j_gene: TRBJ2-7
v_gene: TRBV28
CDR3nt: TGTGCCAGCAAGGTAGGACAGGGCTACGAGCAGTACTTC
CDR3aa: CASKVGQGYEQYF

abundance: -
d_gene: -
j_gene: TRBJ2-7
v_gene: TRBV6-2/TRBV6-3
CDR3nt: TGTGCCAGCAGTCCACGGGTAGTCGACGAGCAGTACTTC
CDR3aa: CASSPRVVDEQYF

abundance: -
d_gene: -
j_gene: TRBJ2-7
v_gene: TRBV7-6
CDR3nt: TGTGCCAGCAGCTTAGAATCCTACGAGCAGTACTTC
CDR3aa: CASSLESYEQYF

abundance: -
d_gene: -
j_gene: TRBJ1-5
v_gene: TRBV19
CDR3nt: TGTGCCAGTAGTATGGGGGCAAATAGCAATCAGCCCCAGCATTTT
CDR3aa: CASSMGANSNQPQHF

abundance: -
d_gene: TRBD2
j_gene: TRBJ2-3
v_gene: TRBV28
CDR3nt: TGTGCCAGCAGTTTAGAGGAGGGGACTACATCCACAGATACGCAGTATTTT
CDR3aa: CASSLEEGTTSTDTQYF

abundance: -
d_gene: -
j_gene: TRBJ1-2
v_gene: TRBV7-3
CDR3nt: TGTGCCAGCAGCTTAACGACGAGGGACGGCTACACCTTC
CDR3aa: CASSLTTRDGYTF

abundance: -
d_gene: TRBD1
j_gene: TRBJ2-1
v_gene: TRBV28
CDR3nt: TGTGCCAGCAGGACAGGGGCTTCCTACAATGAGCAGTTCTTC
CDR3aa: CASRTGASYNEQFF

abundance: -
d_gene: TRBD1
j_gene: TRBJ1-4
v_gene: TRBV5-1
CDR3nt: TGCGCCAGCAGCTATCGGACAGGGCTGGATGAAAAACTGTTTTTT
CDR3aa: CASSYRTGLDEKLFF

abundance: once
d_gene: -
j_gene: TRBJ1-1
v_gene: TRBV6-2/TRBV6-3
CDR3nt: TGTGCCAGCAGTTACCTTCGGATGGGGAACACTGAAGCTTTCTTT
CDR3aa: CASSYLRMGNTEAFF

abundance: -
d_gene: -
j_gene: TRBJ2-7
v_gene: TRBV11-3
CDR3nt: TGTGCCAGCAGCTTACGGGGTGCCGGGGACGAGCAGTACTTC
CDR3aa: CASSLRGAGDEQYF

abundance: -
d_gene: TRBD2
j_gene: TRBJ2-3
v_gene: TRBV7-2
CDR3nt: TGTGCCAGCAGCCTGGGACTAGCGGTTGATACGCAGTATTTT
CDR3aa: CASSLGLAVDTQYF

abundance: once
d_gene: TRBD1
j_gene: TRBJ2-1
v_gene: TRBV19
CDR3nt: TGTGCCAGTAGGAAACAGGGGGACAATGAGCAGTTCTTC
CDR3aa: CASRKQGDNEQFF

abundance: once
d_gene: -
j_gene: TRBJ2-3
v_gene: TRBV4-2
CDR3nt: TGTGCCAGCAGCAGGGAGGGCACAGATACGCAGTATTTT
CDR3aa: CASSREGTDTQYF

abundance: -
d_gene: TRBD2
j_gene: TRBJ2-7
v_gene: TRBV10-3
CDR3nt: TGTGCCGTCGGGACTAGCGACTACGAGCAGTACTTC
CDR3aa: CAVGTSDYEQYF

abundance: few
d_gene: -
j_gene: TRBJ1-4
v_gene: TRBV9
CDR3nt: TGTGCCAGCAGCCCGCGCGAGGTCCCTAATGAAAAACTGTTTTTT
CDR3aa: CASSPREVPNEKLFF

abundance: -
d_gene: TRBD2
j_gene: TRBJ2-3
v_gene: TRBV20-1
CDR3nt: TGCAGTGCTAGTGCCGCGGGAGGGAGCGCAGATACGCAGTATTTT
CDR3aa: CSASAAGGSADTQYF

abundance: -
d_gene: TRBD1
j_gene: TRBJ2-2
v_gene: TRBV4-3
CDR3nt: TGCGCCAGCAGCCAAGATACCGGGACAGGTCGGGACGGGGAGCTGTTTTTT
CDR3aa: CASSQDTGTGRDGELFF

abundance: -
d_gene: -
j_gene: TRBJ2-5
v_gene: TRBV4-1
CDR3nt: TGCGCCAGCAGCCATCCGGAGGGGGCGACCCAGTACTTC
CDR3aa: CASSHPEGATQYF

abundance: -
d_gene: TRBD1
j_gene: TRBJ1-5
v_gene: TRBV6-5
CDR3nt: TGTGCCAGCAGCTGGGACAGGGGAGAAGGTCAGCCCCAGCATTTT
CDR3aa: CASSWDRGEGQPQHF

abundance: -
d_gene: TRBD2
j_gene: TRBJ2-1
v_gene: TRBV7-2
CDR3nt: TGTGCCAGCAGCCCCGGACTAGCGGGAGGGCACGAGCAGTTCTTC
CDR3aa: CASSPGLAGGHEQFF

abundance: -
d_gene: TRBD1
j_gene: TRBJ1-1
v_gene: TRBV5-3
CDR3nt: TGTGCCAGAAGCTTTCACAGGGGAACTAACACTGAAGCTTTCTTT
CDR3aa: CARSFHRGTNTEAFF

abundance: -
d_gene: -
j_gene: TRBJ2-1
v_gene: TRBV19
CDR3nt: TGTGCCAGTTCCTCCCCGGGATTCGACAATGAGCAGTTCTTC
CDR3aa: CASSSPGFDNEQFF

abundance: -
d_gene: -
j_gene: TRBJ1-1
v_gene: TRBV6-5
CDR3nt: TGTGCCAGCAGTTCCTCCGGTGTCGGTACTGAAGCTTTCTTT
CDR3aa: CASSSSGVGTEAFF

abundance: -
d_gene: TRBD1
j_gene: TRBJ1-1
v_gene: TRBV3-1/TRBV3-2
CDR3nt: TGTGCCAGCAGCCCCCGGGACAGGGTAACTTTCTTT
CDR3aa: CASSPRDRVTFF

abundance: -
d_gene: -
j_gene: TRBJ2-4
v_gene: TRBV4-3
CDR3nt: TGCGCCAGCAGCCAAGAGGGGAGTTCCAAAAACATTCAGTACTTC
CDR3aa: CASSQEGSSKNIQYF

abundance: -
d_gene: TRBD2
j_gene: TRBJ2-7
v_gene: TRBV18
CDR3nt: TGTGCCAGCTCACCTCCGACTAGCGGGAGTCCCGAGCAGTACTTC
CDR3aa: CASSPPTSGSPEQYF

abundance: -
d_gene: TRBD2
j_gene: TRBJ2-3
v_gene: TRBV9
CDR3nt: TGTGCCAGCAGCGTAGCGGGAGGGGGGGCAGATACGCAGTATTTT
CDR3aa: CASSVAGGGADTQYF

abundance: -
d_gene: -
j_gene: TRBJ1-2
v_gene: TRBV28
CDR3nt: TGTGCCAGCAGTCCGGGAAGTAACTATGGCTACACCTTC
CDR3aa: CASSPGSNYGYTF

abundance: -
d_gene: -
j_gene: TRBJ1-1
v_gene: TRBV27
CDR3nt: TGTGCCAGCAGTTCCCAGGGGCGCACTGAAGCTTTCTTT
CDR3aa: CASSSQGRTEAFF

abundance: -
d_gene: TRBD2
j_gene: TRBJ2-1
v_gene: TRBV5-1
CDR3nt: TGCGCCAGCATGAGCGGGGGGGCGTTTCGGAATGAGCAGTTCTTC
CDR3aa: CASMSGGAFRNEQFF

abundance: few
d_gene: -
j_gene: TRBJ2-1
v_gene: TRBV11-3
CDR3nt: TGTGCCAGCAGCCTCGGTCAGACTTACAATGAGCAGTTCTTC
CDR3aa: CASSLGQTYNEQFF

abundance: -
d_gene: TRBD1
j_gene: TRBJ2-7
v_gene: TRBV7-9
CDR3nt: TGTGCCAGCAGCTTTGGACAGGGCTACCCACTCTACGAGCAGTACTTC
CDR3aa: CASSFGQGYPLYEQYF

abundance: -
d_gene: TRBD2
j_gene: TRBJ2-3
v_gene: TRBV2
CDR3nt: TGTGCCAGCAGTGAAAAGGGACTAGCGGGAGTAGGTCCCCTCACAGATACGCAGTATTTT
CDR3aa: CASSEKGLAGVGPLTDTQYF

abundance: once
d_gene: -
j_gene: TRBJ1-2
v_gene: TRBV27
CDR3nt: TGTGCCAGCCGAGGCGGTGGACTGGGCTATGGCTACACCTTC
CDR3aa: CASRGGGLGYGYTF